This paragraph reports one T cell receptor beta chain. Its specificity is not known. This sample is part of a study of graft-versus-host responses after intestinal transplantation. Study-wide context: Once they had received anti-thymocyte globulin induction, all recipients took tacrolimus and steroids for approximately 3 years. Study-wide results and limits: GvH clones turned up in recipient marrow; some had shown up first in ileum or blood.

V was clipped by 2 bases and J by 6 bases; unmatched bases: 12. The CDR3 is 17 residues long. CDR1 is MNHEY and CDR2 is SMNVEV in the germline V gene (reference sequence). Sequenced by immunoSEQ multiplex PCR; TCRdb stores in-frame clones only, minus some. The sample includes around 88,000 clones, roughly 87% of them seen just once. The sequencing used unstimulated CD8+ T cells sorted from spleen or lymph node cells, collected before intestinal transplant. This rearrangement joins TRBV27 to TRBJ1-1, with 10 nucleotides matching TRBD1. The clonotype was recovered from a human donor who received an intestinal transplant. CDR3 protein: CASSLVMTGGAGAEAFF. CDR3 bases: TGTGCCAGCAGTTTAGTCATGACAGGGGGCGCCGGAGCTGAAGCTTTCTTT.